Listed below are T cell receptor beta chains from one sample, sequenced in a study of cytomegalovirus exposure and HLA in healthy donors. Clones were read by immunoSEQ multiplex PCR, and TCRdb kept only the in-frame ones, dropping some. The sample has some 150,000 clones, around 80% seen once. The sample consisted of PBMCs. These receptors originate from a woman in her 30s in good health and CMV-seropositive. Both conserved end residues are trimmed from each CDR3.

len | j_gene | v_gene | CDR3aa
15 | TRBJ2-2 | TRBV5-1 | ASSYLAGGLRTGELF
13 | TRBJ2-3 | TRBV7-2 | ASSLARTSGDTQY
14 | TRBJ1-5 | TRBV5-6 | ASSLVTETSNQPQH
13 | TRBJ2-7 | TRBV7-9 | ASSGGQLSSYEQY
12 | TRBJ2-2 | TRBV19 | ASTRQGRIGELF
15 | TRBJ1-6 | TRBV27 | ASSPGGGRLVWSPLH
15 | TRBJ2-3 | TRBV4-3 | ASSQDPQTTSTDTQY
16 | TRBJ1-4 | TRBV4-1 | ASSQDRDRATTNEKLF
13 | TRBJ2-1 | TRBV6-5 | ASSYWRDSYNEQF
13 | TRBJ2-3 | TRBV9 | ASSVGAPSTDTQY
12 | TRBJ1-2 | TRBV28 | ASSSPGEGYGYT
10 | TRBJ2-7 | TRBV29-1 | SVLLDSYEQY
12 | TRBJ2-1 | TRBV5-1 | ASVRTGTYNEQF
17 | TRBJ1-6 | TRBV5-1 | ASSLGVVGGTGDNSPLH
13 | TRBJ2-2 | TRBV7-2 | ASSPTPGSTGELF
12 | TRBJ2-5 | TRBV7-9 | ASSLQGTQETQY
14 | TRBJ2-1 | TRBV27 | ASSLYGGGPPNEQF
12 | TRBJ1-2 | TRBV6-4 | ASSAETGGYGYT
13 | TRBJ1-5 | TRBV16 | ASSQSPGWGQPQH
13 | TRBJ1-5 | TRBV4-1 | ASSQEGLGGQPQH
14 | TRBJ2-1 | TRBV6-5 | ASSYGGAGSYNEQF
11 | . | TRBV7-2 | ASSTTPGYEQY
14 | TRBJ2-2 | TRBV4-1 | ASSQDRDRNTGELF
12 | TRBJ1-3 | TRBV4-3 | ASSLTGTGNTIY
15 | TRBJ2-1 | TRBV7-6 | ASSPMPGGGSYNEQF
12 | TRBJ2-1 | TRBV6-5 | ASSSWLKANEQF
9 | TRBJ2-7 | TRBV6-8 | ATAGFYEQY
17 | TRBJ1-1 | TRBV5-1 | ASSLGTGGAMERDTEAF
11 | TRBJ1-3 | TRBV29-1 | SVEKGAGNTIY
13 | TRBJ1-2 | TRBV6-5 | ASRQSRGNPYGYT
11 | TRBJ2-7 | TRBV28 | ASRPGGWHEQY
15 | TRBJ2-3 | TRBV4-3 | ASSQGRTGILTDTQY
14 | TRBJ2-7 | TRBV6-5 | ASSYPGTGGGYEQY
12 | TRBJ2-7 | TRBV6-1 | ASSEGDSPYEQY
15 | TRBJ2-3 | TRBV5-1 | ASSPGLAGVFTDTQY
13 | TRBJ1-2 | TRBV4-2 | ASSLTGPSNYGYT
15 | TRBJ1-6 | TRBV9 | ASSVGGQGAWNSPLH
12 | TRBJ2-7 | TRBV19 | ASTTTGNAYEQY
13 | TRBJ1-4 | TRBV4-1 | ASKRLGATNEKLF
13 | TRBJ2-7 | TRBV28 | ASSPTGTGLYEQY
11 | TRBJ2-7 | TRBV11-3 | ASSLGRAYEQY
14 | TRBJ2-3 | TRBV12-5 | ASGFGVTASTDTQY
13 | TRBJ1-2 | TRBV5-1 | ASSSGQGGDYGYT
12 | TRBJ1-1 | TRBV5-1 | ASSLGQGGTEAF
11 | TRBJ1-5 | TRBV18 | ASNPGGDQPQH
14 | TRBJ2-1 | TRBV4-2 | ASSQEMNSPGNEQF
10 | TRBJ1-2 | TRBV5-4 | ASSFSNYGYT
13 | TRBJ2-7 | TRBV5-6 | ASRLGVQETYEQY
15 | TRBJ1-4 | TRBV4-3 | ASSQDGPTGQNEKLF
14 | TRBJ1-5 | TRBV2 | ASSVKWARSNQPQH
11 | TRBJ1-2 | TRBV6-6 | ASSAYGRFGYT
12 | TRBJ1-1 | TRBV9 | ASSGGTVNTEAF
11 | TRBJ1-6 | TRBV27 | ASRIGLDSPLH
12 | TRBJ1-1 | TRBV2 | ASSGTAMNTEAF
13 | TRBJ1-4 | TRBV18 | ASSLNQGRDEKLF